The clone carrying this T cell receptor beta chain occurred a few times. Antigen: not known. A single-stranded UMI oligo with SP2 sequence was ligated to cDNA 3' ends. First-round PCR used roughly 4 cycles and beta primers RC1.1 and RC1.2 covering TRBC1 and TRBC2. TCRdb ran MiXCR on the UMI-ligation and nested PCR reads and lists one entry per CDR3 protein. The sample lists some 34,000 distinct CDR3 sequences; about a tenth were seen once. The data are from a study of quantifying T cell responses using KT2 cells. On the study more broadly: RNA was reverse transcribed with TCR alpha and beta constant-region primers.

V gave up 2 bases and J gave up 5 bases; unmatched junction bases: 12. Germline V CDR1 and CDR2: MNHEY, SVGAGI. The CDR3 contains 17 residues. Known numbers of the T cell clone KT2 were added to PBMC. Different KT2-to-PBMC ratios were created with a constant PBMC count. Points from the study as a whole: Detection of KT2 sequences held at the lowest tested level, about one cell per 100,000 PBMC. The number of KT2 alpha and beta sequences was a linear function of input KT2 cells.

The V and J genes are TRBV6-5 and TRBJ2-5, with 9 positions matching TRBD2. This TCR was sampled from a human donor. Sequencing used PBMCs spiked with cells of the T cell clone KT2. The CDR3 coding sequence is TGTGCCAGCAGTTACGGGACTAGCCAATTTGGGGGGGAGACCCAGTACTTC. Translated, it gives CASSYGTSQFGGETQYF.